The next 8 T cell receptor beta chains were all read from a single sample in a study of blood T cells in healthy people across ages. The authors ran a second PCR of roughly 6 to 12 cycles using a sample-barcoded 5' primer and a J-beta primer mix. A single record per CDR3 protein comes from TCRdb applying MiXCR to the 5' RACE reads. The sample lists 650,000 to 1,000,000 distinct CDR3 sequences; around 34% were seen once. Sequencing used blood. These receptors were obtained from a man in his late teens or twenties in good health.

CDR3 DNA sequence: TGCGCCAGCAGCCAAGAGAAGACAGGGAGCTCCTATAATTCACCCCTCCACTTT. It codes for CASSQEKTGSSYNSPLHF. V gene TRBV4-3 combines with J gene TRBJ1-6, with TRBD1 matching over 7 bases. Germline V gene data show CDR1 as LGHNA and CDR2 as YSLEER. The CDR3 has 18 residues. J was trimmed by 0 bases and V by 0 bases; bases with no gene match: 5.

This sequence joins TRBV6-6 and TRBJ2-7; D gene ambiguous. V lost 1 base and J 2 bases, leaving 9 bases between the germline ends. The CDR3 loop spans 14 amino acids. Germline V gives CDR1 MNHNY, CDR2 SVGAGI (reference sequence). The chain's CDR3 is CASSYFDKTYEQYF. The CDR3 DNA follows: TGTGCCAGCAGTTACTTTGACAAAACCTACGAGCAGTACTTC.

This clonotype was seen only a few times. This sequence joins TRBV20-1 and TRBJ2-1, with 11 bases matching TRBD2. J was trimmed by 9 bases and V by 1 base; bases with no gene match: 8. From germline, CDR1 is DFQATT and CDR2 SNEGSKA (reference sequence). The CDR3 is 15 amino acids. CDR3 in amino acids: CSARALAGGPGEQFF. CDR3 nucleotide sequence: TGCAGTGCTAGAGCATTAGCGGGGGGGCCGGGTGAGCAGTTCTTC.

The chain couples TRBV6-2 or TRBV6-3 to TRBJ2-7; tentatively, D is TRBD2 (6 bases). The CDR3 totals 13 residues. Germline loops: CDR1 MNHEY, CDR2 SVGEGT. Between the trimmed V and J ends, which lost 7 bases and 3 bases, there was a span of 13 bases. The CDR3 sequence is CASTRRVIYEQYF. DNA of the CDR3: TGTGCCAGCACACGGAGGGTTATCTACGAGCAGTACTTC.

The J gene is TRBJ2-7, the V gene TRBV5-8, with a tentative D call TRBD1 (5 bases). Germline V gene sequence: CDR1 SGHTS, CDR2 YDEGEE. The CDR3 contains 14 residues. V was shortened by 2 bases and J by 5 bases, with 14 bases between the two germline ends. Written as DNA, the CDR3 is TGTGCCAGCAGCTTTGGGGCAGAAGGGGACGAGCAGTACTTC. Translated, it gives CASSFGAEGDEQYF.

This clonotype showed up just a few times. The V gene is TRBV7-2, the J gene TRBJ2-1, with TRBD2 matching over 8 bases. Trimming took 5 bases from V and 4 from J; bases not matched to a gene: 10. CDR1 SGHTA and CDR2 FQGNSA come from the germline V gene. There are 16 residues in the CDR3. The CDR3 region has the DNA TGTGCCAGCAGCCCGTTTGGCGGGGGGCGGTACAATGAGCAGTTCTTC. Protein sequence: CASSPFGGGRYNEQFF.

J is TRBJ2-7 and V is TRBV7-2, with D uncertain. V gave up 2 bases and J gave up 1 base, with 6 bases separating them. This CDR3 is 13 amino acids long. Per the germline V gene, CDR1 is SGHTA and CDR2 is FQGNSA. The CDR3 here is CASSLTISYEQYF. The CDR3 DNA follows: TGTGCCAGCAGCTTAACGATTTCCTACGAGCAGTACTTC.

The chain carries TRBV20-1 and TRBJ2-3, with D unclear. Per germline, CDR1 DFQATT and CDR2 SNEGSKA (reference sequence). The CDR3 runs to 14 residues. Trimming stripped 6 bases from V and 2 bases from J, with 15 bases between. The CDR3 spells CSATRTANTDTQYF. Written as DNA, the CDR3 is TGCAGTGCAACGCGGACGGCCAACACAGATACGCAGTATTTT.